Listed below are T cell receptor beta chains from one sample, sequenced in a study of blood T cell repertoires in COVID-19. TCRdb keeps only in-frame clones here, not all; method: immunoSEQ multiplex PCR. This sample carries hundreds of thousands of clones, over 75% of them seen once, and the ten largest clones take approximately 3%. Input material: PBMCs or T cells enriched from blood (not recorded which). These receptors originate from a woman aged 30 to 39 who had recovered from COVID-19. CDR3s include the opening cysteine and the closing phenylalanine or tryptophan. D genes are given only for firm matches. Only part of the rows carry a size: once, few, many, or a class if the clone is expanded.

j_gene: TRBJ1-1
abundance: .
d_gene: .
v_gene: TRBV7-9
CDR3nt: TGTGCCAGCAGCTTAGGAGGAATACCAAGCACTGAAGCTTTCTTT
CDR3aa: CASSLGGIPSTEAFF

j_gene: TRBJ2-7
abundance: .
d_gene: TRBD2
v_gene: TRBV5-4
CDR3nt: TGTGCCAGCAGCTTGTGGACTAGCTCCGAGCAGTACTTC
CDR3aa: CASSLWTSSEQYF

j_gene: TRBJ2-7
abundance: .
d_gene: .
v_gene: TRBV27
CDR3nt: TGTGCCAGCAGTAACCCCAGGGTCTACGAGCAGTACTTC
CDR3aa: CASSNPRVYEQYF

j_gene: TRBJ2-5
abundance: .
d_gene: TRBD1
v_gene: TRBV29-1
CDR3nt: TGCAGCGTTTCCACAGGGGCTGGAGAGACCCAGTACTTC
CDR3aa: CSVSTGAGETQYF

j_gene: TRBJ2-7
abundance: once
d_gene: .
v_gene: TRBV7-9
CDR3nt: TGTGCCAGCAGCTTAGGGCCGTTAGGAGCCAAGAGCTCCTACGAGCAGTACTTC
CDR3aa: CASSLGPLGAKSSYEQYF

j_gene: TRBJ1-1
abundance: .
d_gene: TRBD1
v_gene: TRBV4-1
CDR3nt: TGCGCCAGCAGCCAAGTAGTGGGACAGGGTTACTTAAAAGCTTTCTTT
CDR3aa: CASSQVVGQGYLKAFF

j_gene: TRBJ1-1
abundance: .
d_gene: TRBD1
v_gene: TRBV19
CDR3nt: TGTGCCAGTAGTATCGGGACAGAGAACACTGAAGCTTTCTTT
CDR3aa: CASSIGTENTEAFF

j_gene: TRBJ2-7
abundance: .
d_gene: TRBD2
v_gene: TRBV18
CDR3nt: TGTGCCAGCTCACTCGGGGGGGGGACCTACGAGCAGTACTTC
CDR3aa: CASSLGGGTYEQYF

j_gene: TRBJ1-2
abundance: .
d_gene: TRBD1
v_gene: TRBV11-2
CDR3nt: TGTGCCAGCAGCTTCATGACAGGGGGAGACGGCTACACCTTC
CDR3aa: CASSFMTGGDGYTF

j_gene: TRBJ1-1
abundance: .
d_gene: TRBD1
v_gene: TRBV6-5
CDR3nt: TGTGCCAGCACCTCACAGGGGATGAACACTGAAGCTTTCTTT
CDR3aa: CASTSQGMNTEAFF

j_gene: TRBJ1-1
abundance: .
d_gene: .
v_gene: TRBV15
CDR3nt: TGTGCCACCAGCAGAGATCCAGCGGTTATGAACACTGAAGCTTTCTTT
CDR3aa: CATSRDPAVMNTEAFF

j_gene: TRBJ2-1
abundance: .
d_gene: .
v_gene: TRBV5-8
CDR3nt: TGTGCCAGCAGCTTGGCCAATGGCGGGGGCGCTTGGAATGAGCAGTTCTTC
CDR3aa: CASSLANGGGAWNEQFF

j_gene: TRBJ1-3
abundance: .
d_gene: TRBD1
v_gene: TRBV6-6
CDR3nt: TGTGCCAGCAGGGCCGGGACAGTCTCTGGAAACACCATATATTTT
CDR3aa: CASRAGTVSGNTIYF

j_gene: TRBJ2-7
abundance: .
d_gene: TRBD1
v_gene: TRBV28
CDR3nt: TGTGCCAGCAGTCCCAGACAGGGTAAAGGGGATTGGAGGTCCTACGAGCAGTACTTC
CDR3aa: CASSPRQGKGDWRSYEQYF

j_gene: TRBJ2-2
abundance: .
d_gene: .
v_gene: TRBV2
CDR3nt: TGTGCCAGCAGCCCCGAGCCCGGACAAGCCACCGGGGAGCTGTTTTTT
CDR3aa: CASSPEPGQATGELFF

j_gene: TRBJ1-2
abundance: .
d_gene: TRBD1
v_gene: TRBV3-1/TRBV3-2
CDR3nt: TGTGCCAGCAGCCCCCACAGGGGCAACTATGGCTACACCTTC
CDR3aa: CASSPHRGNYGYTF

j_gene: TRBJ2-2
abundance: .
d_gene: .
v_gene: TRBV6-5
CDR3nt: TGTGCCAGCAGTTACTCTGGGGGCGCAAGCACCGGGGAGCTGTTTTTT
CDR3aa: CASSYSGGASTGELFF

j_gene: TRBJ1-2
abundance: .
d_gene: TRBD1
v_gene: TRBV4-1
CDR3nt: TGCGCCAGCAGCCAAGAATACGGGACAGGAGGTGGCTACACCTTC
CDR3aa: CASSQEYGTGGGYTF

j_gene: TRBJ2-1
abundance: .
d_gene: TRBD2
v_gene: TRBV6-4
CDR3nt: TGTGCCAGCAGCGCTTATAGCGGGTACAATGAGCAGTTCTTC
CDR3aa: CASSAYSGYNEQFF

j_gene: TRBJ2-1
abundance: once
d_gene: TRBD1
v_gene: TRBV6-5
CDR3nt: TGTGCCAGCAGACGACAGGGGAGCTCCTACAATGAGCAGTTCTTC
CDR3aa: CASRRQGSSYNEQFF

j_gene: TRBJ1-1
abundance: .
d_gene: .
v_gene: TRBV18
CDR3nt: TGTGCCAGCTCACCACAGGACAGAGGCTCTGAAGCTTTCTTT
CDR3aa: CASSPQDRGSEAFF

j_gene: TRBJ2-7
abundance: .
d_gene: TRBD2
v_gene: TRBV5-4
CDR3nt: TGTGCCAGCAGCCAAATCGGGACTAGACTTCCCTACGAGCAGTACTTC
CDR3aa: CASSQIGTRLPYEQYF

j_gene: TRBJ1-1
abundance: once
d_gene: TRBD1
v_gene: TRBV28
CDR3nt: TGTGCCAGCAGATCCCAGGGGGAAAGGTCTGAAGCTTTCTTT
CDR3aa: CASRSQGERSEAFF

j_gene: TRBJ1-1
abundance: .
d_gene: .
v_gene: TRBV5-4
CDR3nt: TGTGCCAGCAGCTTGGAGGGGGTCTACACTGAAGCTTTCTTT
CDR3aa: CASSLEGVYTEAFF

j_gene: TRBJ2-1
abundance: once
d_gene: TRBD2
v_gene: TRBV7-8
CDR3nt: TGTGCCAGCAGCTTCGGGACTAGCGCAACCCGGGAGTTCTTC
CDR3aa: CASSFGTSATREFF

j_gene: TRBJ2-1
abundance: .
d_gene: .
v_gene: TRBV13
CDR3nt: TGTGCCAGCAGCCGGAGCTACAATGAGCAGTTCTTC
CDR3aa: CASSRSYNEQFF

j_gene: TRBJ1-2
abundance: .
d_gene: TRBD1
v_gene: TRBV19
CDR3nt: TGTGCCAGTATCCCCGGGACAGGGGGGGACTATGGCTACACCTTC
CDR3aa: CASIPGTGGDYGYTF

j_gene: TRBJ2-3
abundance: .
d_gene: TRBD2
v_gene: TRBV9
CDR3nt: TGTGCCAGCAGCCCCGGCGGGGGAAAAAGTGAGACAGATACGCAGTATTTT
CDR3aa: CASSPGGGKSETDTQYF

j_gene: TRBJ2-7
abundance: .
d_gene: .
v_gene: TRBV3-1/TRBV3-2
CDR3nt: TGTGCCAGCAGCCAAATCAGGAACAGGTTTCGCGAGCAGTACTTC
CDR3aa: CASSQIRNRFREQYF

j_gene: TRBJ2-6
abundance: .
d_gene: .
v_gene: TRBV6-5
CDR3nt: TGTGCCAGCAGTTACGGGCCCGTCCTGACTTTC
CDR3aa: CASSYGPVLTF

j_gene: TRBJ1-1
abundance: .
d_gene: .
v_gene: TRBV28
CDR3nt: TGTGCCAGCAGTTTATCTGTGGGTATGGGCGCTGAAGCTTTCTTT
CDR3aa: CASSLSVGMGAEAFF

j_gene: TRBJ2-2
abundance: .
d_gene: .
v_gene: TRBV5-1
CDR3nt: TGCGCCAGCAAACAGGGCCCCCCGAACACCGGGGAGCTGTTTTTT
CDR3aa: CASKQGPPNTGELFF

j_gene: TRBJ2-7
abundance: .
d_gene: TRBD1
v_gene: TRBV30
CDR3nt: TGTGCCTGGAGTCTCGGACAGGGGGGTTACGAGCAGTACTTC
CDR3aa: CAWSLGQGGYEQYF

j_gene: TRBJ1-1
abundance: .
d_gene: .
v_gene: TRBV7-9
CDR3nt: TGTGCCAGCAGCCCCAGGGGTCCGGGGACTGAAGCTTTCTTT
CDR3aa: CASSPRGPGTEAFF

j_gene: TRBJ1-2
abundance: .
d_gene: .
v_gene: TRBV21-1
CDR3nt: TGTGCCAGCAGCAAATATTTCGGCTACACCTTC
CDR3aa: CASSKYFGYTF

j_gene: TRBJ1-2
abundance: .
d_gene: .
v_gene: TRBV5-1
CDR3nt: TGCGCCAGCAGCTTGGTAGGGGACTACAGGGGCTACACCTTC
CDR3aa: CASSLVGDYRGYTF